A selection of T cell receptor beta chains follows, all from one sample in a study of tumor-infiltrating lymphocytes in localized non-small cell lung cancer. TCRdb's copy holds only in-frame clones and misses some; the assay was immunoSEQ multiplex PCR. Of about 9,000 clones listed, 68% were seen once; the top ten hold approximately 9.8%. The specimen was uninvolved lung tissue not adjacent to the tumor. Receptors were obtained from a human donor with non-small cell lung cancer. Each CDR3 is given with its conserved first and last residue. The D gene is left open where the match is weak. The listing skips clone size in some rows; elsewhere it reads once, few, many or a size class.

j_call: TRBJ2-4
v_call: TRBV19
clone_size: -
d_call: TRBD1
cdr3_nt: TGTGCCAGTCAAGGACAGGGATGGAACATTCAGTACTTC
cdr3_aa: CASQGQGWNIQYF

j_call: TRBJ2-1
v_call: TRBV4-3
clone_size: -
d_call: TRBD2
cdr3_nt: TGCGCCAGCAGCCAAGCTCCTAGCGGGTCCTACAATGAGCAGTTCTTC
cdr3_aa: CASSQAPSGSYNEQFF

j_call: TRBJ2-3
v_call: TRBV7-7
clone_size: -
d_call: -
cdr3_nt: TGTGCTAGCAGCTGGGACTCCACAGATACGCAGTATTTT
cdr3_aa: CASSWDSTDTQYF

j_call: TRBJ2-7
v_call: TRBV5-1
clone_size: -
d_call: TRBD1
cdr3_nt: TGCGCCAGCAGCTTATTAGGGACAGGCCTCTACGAGCAGTACTTC
cdr3_aa: CASSLLGTGLYEQYF

j_call: TRBJ2-2
v_call: TRBV11-2
clone_size: few
d_call: -
cdr3_nt: TGTGCCAGCAGCTTAGGTGCCACCGGGGAGCTGTTTTTT
cdr3_aa: CASSLGATGELFF

j_call: TRBJ1-1
v_call: TRBV28
clone_size: -
d_call: TRBD1
cdr3_nt: TGTGCCAGCTATGCACAGGGGGCGAACACTGAAGCTTTCTTT
cdr3_aa: CASYAQGANTEAFF

j_call: TRBJ2-1
v_call: TRBV7-3
clone_size: -
d_call: -
cdr3_nt: TGTGCCAGCAGCACGGGACTCAACAATGAGCAGTTCTTC
cdr3_aa: CASSTGLNNEQFF

j_call: TRBJ2-5
v_call: TRBV9
clone_size: -
d_call: -
cdr3_nt: TGTGCCAGCAGCGTAGGGGACCGGGGGCAAGAGACCCAGTACTTC
cdr3_aa: CASSVGDRGQETQYF

j_call: TRBJ2-5
v_call: TRBV19
clone_size: -
d_call: -
cdr3_nt: TGTGCCAGTAGTCAGGACCGCCGGGAGACCCAGTACTTC
cdr3_aa: CASSQDRRETQYF

j_call: TRBJ2-7
v_call: TRBV7-3
clone_size: -
d_call: -
cdr3_nt: TGTGCCAGCAGCTTATCTTATCCTCCCGGGGAGCAGTACTTC
cdr3_aa: CASSLSYPPGEQYF

j_call: TRBJ2-7
v_call: TRBV28
clone_size: -
d_call: TRBD2
cdr3_nt: TGTGCCAGCAGTATAGGGACTAGCGGGATTTACTACGAGCAGTACTTC
cdr3_aa: CASSIGTSGIYYEQYF

j_call: TRBJ2-5
v_call: TRBV11-3
clone_size: medium-sized
d_call: -
cdr3_nt: TGTGCCAGCAGCCGGACAGTCCAAGAGACCCAGTACTTC
cdr3_aa: CASSRTVQETQYF

j_call: TRBJ2-7
v_call: TRBV6-5
clone_size: -
d_call: TRBD2
cdr3_nt: TGTGCCAGCAGCCGGGGGGGGAGAGAGCAGTACTTC
cdr3_aa: CASSRGGREQYF

j_call: TRBJ1-4
v_call: TRBV30
clone_size: few
d_call: -
cdr3_nt: TGTGCCTGGAGTGTCGGGTCGGCTAATGAAAAACTGTTTTTT
cdr3_aa: CAWSVGSANEKLFF

j_call: TRBJ1-1
v_call: TRBV6-6
clone_size: -
d_call: -
cdr3_nt: TGTGCCAGCGGCTGGGGGGTGGCTTTCTTT
cdr3_aa: CASGWGVAFF

j_call: TRBJ1-1
v_call: TRBV10-2
clone_size: few
d_call: TRBD1
cdr3_nt: TGCGCCAGCAGTGAGGATATCAGGGGGCGAGCTTTCTTT
cdr3_aa: CASSEDIRGRAFF

j_call: TRBJ2-1
v_call: TRBV19
clone_size: -
d_call: -
cdr3_nt: TGTGCCAGTAGGGGAGCGAGCTCCTACAATGAGCAGTTCTTC
cdr3_aa: CASRGASSYNEQFF

j_call: TRBJ2-3
v_call: TRBV4-2
clone_size: -
d_call: -
cdr3_nt: TGTGCCAGCGGGTCCGGGGTGGTCCGGGCAGATACGCAGTATTTT
cdr3_aa: CASGSGVVRADTQYF

j_call: TRBJ1-4
v_call: TRBV7-9
clone_size: -
d_call: -
cdr3_nt: TGTGCCAGCAGCTTAGGTCCGGGAGTCTATGAAAAACTGTTTTTT
cdr3_aa: CASSLGPGVYEKLFF

j_call: TRBJ1-2
v_call: TRBV5-1
clone_size: medium-sized
d_call: -
cdr3_nt: TGCGCCAGCAGCTTGTTTCGGGAGGGGGACTATGGCTACACCTTC
cdr3_aa: CASSLFREGDYGYTF

j_call: TRBJ1-2
v_call: TRBV4-1
clone_size: -
d_call: TRBD1
cdr3_nt: TGCGCCAGCAGTCTCGGGACAGGAGATGGCTACACCTTC
cdr3_aa: CASSLGTGDGYTF

j_call: TRBJ1-1
v_call: TRBV28
clone_size: once
d_call: -
cdr3_nt: TGTGCCAGCAGCCCTGGACTCATGACTGAAGCTTTCTTT
cdr3_aa: CASSPGLMTEAFF

j_call: TRBJ2-1
v_call: TRBV23-1
clone_size: -
d_call: -
cdr3_nt: TGCGCCAGCGTCCTGGGACTCCGCTCCTACAATGAGCAGTTCTTC
cdr3_aa: CASVLGLRSYNEQFF

j_call: TRBJ2-5
v_call: TRBV19
clone_size: -
d_call: -
cdr3_nt: TGTGCCAGTAGTTCCTTGTCTACAGGGCAGGAGACCCAGTACTTC
cdr3_aa: CASSSLSTGQETQYF

j_call: TRBJ2-7
v_call: TRBV7-2
clone_size: -
d_call: TRBD2
cdr3_nt: TGTGCCAGCAGCTCACTAGCGCGATACGAGCAGTACTTC
cdr3_aa: CASSSLARYEQYF

j_call: TRBJ2-3
v_call: TRBV11-1
clone_size: medium-sized
d_call: TRBD2
cdr3_nt: TGTGCCAGCAGCTCCGAGGGGGCTAGCGGGAGGGGTACGCAGTATTTT
cdr3_aa: CASSSEGASGRGTQYF

j_call: TRBJ2-1
v_call: TRBV19
clone_size: once
d_call: -
cdr3_nt: TGTGCCAGTAGTACCTACAATGAGCAGTTCTTC
cdr3_aa: CASSTYNEQFF

j_call: TRBJ2-5
v_call: TRBV30
clone_size: once
d_call: -
cdr3_nt: TGTGCCTGGAGTGTGCAGGGTTCAGAGACCCAGTACTTC
cdr3_aa: CAWSVQGSETQYF

j_call: TRBJ1-4
v_call: TRBV2
clone_size: -
d_call: TRBD1
cdr3_nt: TGTGCCAGCAGCGTACAGGGGCGTAATGAAAAACTGTTTTTT
cdr3_aa: CASSVQGRNEKLFF

j_call: TRBJ2-7
v_call: TRBV11-1
clone_size: -
d_call: TRBD2
cdr3_nt: TGTGCCAGCAGCTTAGGGCTAGCGGGAGACCACGAGCAGTACTTC
cdr3_aa: CASSLGLAGDHEQYF

j_call: TRBJ1-4
v_call: TRBV9
clone_size: -
d_call: -
cdr3_nt: TGTGCCAGCAGCGTAGCCCCCGAGGCAACTAATGAAAAACTGTTTTTT
cdr3_aa: CASSVAPEATNEKLFF

j_call: TRBJ2-2
v_call: TRBV2
clone_size: once
d_call: -
cdr3_nt: TGTGCCAGCAGTGACCAGAGGGGGGCCGGGGCCGGGGAGCTGTTTTTT
cdr3_aa: CASSDQRGAGAGELFF

j_call: TRBJ2-7
v_call: TRBV2
clone_size: -
d_call: -
cdr3_nt: TGTGCCAGCAGAGAGGGCACAAAGGAGTACTTC
cdr3_aa: CASREGTKEYF

j_call: TRBJ2-7
v_call: TRBV9
clone_size: -
d_call: -
cdr3_nt: TGTGCCAGCAGCCCGGGGGTAGGGAACGAGCAGTACTTC
cdr3_aa: CASSPGVGNEQYF

j_call: TRBJ2-2
v_call: TRBV11-3
clone_size: -
d_call: TRBD2
cdr3_nt: TGTGCCAGCAGCCTTAGCGGGAGGGGGACCGGGGAGCTGTTTTTT
cdr3_aa: CASSLSGRGTGELFF

j_call: TRBJ1-1
v_call: TRBV29-1
clone_size: -
d_call: TRBD1
cdr3_nt: TGCAGCGTAGGACAGGGGAACACTGAAGCTTTCTTT
cdr3_aa: CSVGQGNTEAFF

j_call: TRBJ2-7
v_call: TRBV28
clone_size: -
d_call: -
cdr3_nt: TGTGCCAGCAGATCGACCTTTGACGAGCAGTACTTC
cdr3_aa: CASRSTFDEQYF

j_call: TRBJ1-5
v_call: TRBV4-2
clone_size: few
d_call: TRBD1
cdr3_nt: TGTGCCAGCAGCCAGGGGACAGGGAACAGCGGCAATCAGCCCCAGCATTTT
cdr3_aa: CASSQGTGNSGNQPQHF

j_call: TRBJ1-4
v_call: TRBV7-8
clone_size: -
d_call: -
cdr3_nt: TGTGCCAGCAGCCCTCGCACCGACATTAATGAAAAACTGTTTTTT
cdr3_aa: CASSPRTDINEKLFF

j_call: TRBJ1-6
v_call: TRBV7-9
clone_size: -
d_call: TRBD1
cdr3_nt: TGTGCCAGCAGGTCCACAGGGGATTCACCCCTCCACTTT
cdr3_aa: CASRSTGDSPLHF

j_call: TRBJ2-1
v_call: TRBV7-2
clone_size: -
d_call: -
cdr3_nt: TGTGCCAGCAGCTTAGCCAGACAGGGAGGGAAGTTCTTC
cdr3_aa: CASSLARQGGKFF

j_call: TRBJ1-5
v_call: TRBV28
clone_size: -
d_call: TRBD1
cdr3_nt: TGTGCCAGCAGTTCCCCGACAGGGGCTAATCAGCCCCAGCATTTT
cdr3_aa: CASSSPTGANQPQHF

j_call: TRBJ1-1
v_call: TRBV7-9
clone_size: -
d_call: -
cdr3_nt: TGTGCCAGCAGCTTAGGGCGTGAAGCTTTCTTT
cdr3_aa: CASSLGREAFF